Listed here are 27 T cell receptor beta chains from one sample, sequenced in a study of blood T cell repertoires in COVID-19. The assay was immunoSEQ multiplex PCR, and TCRdb's table has in-frame clones only and misses some. Of about 270,000 clones listed, around 90% were seen once; the top ten hold approximately 2.4%. The sample comprised PBMCs or T cells enriched from blood (not recorded which). All receptors come from a woman aged 40 to 50 with acute COVID-19.

The rearrangement links TRBV4-1 to TRBJ2-5, with D perhaps matching TRBD2 (6 bases). Germline lookup yields CDR1 MGHRA and CDR2 YSYEKL. V was clipped by 4 bases and J by 4 bases, with 13 bases between them. The CDR3 contains 14 residues. CDR3 in DNA: TGCGCCAGCAGCCCCCCAGGGCGGGGAGAGACCCAGTACTTC. Its translation is CASSPPGRGETQYF.

V usage is TRBV19 and J usage is TRBJ2-7, with 8 bases identical to TRBD1. The CDR3 consists of 14 residues. Losses at the gene ends were 5 bases for V and 7 bases for J; bases not matched to a gene: 10. Germline loops: CDR1 LNHDA, CDR2 SQIVND (reference sequence). CDR3 nucleotide sequence: TGTGCCAGTAGTTTAACCGGGACAGGTGGAGAGCAGTACTTC. This sequence encodes CASSLTGTGGEQYF.

This clone was detected once. The CDR3: CASSPGQGAYGYTF. CDR3 nucleotides: TGTGCCAGCAGCCCAGGACAGGGGGCTTATGGCTACACCTTC. The chain links TRBV9 to TRBJ1-2; 11 bases fit TRBD1. V was clipped by 4 bases and J by 5 bases; unmatched bases: 4. This CDR3 spans 14 amino acids. Per the germline V gene, CDR1 is SGDLS and CDR2 is YYNGEE.

The V gene is TRBV11-1, the J gene TRBJ2-7, with D uncertain. The CDR3 spans 14 residues. The germline V and J ends were trimmed by 1 base and 0 bases, with 7 bases remaining between them. CDR1 SGHAT and CDR2 FQDESV come from the germline V gene (reference sequence). The CDR3 nucleotides are TGTGCCAGCAGCTTAGAGGAGTACTCCTACGAGCAGTACTTC. Its translation is CASSLEEYSYEQYF.

The rearrangement links TRBV3-1 (or the pseudogene TRBV3-2) to TRBJ2-7; D is undetermined. The length of the CDR3 is 11 residues. Trimming took 2 bases from V and 7 from J, leaving 6 bases between them. The germline CDR1 and CDR2 sequences are LGHDT and YNNKEL (reference sequence). Here the CDR3 DNA reads TGTGCCAGCAGCCAATATCAGGAGCAGTACTTC. Protein sequence: CASSQYQEQYF.

The DNA for the CDR3 is TGCGCCAGCAGCCAAGAAGCAGGGGAACCCTATGGCTACACCTTC. It is translated as CASSQEAGEPYGYTF. The chain combines TRBV4-3 with TRBJ1-2; D perhaps matches TRBD1 (6 bases). Deletions cut 0 bases from V and 4 bases from J, with 12 bases between. CDR1 and CDR2 (germline): LGHNA, YSLEER. CDR3 length: 15 residues.

The chain is built from TRBV7-3 and TRBJ2-5, with 7 bases fitting TRBD2. The V segment lost 5 bases and the J segment 2 bases; nucleotides outside the gene matches: 8. This CDR3 is 15 amino acids long. The germline gives CDR1 SGHTA, CDR2 FQGTGA. CDR3 sequence: CASSPMGREQETQYF. CDR3 DNA sequence: TGTGCCAGCAGCCCCATGGGGCGGGAGCAAGAGACCCAGTACTTC.

The V and J genes are TRBV7-9 and TRBJ1-3; D gene ambiguous. V was pared by 3 bases and J by 2 bases, with 8 bases between. The CDR3 runs to 14 residues. Germline lookup yields CDR1 SEHNR and CDR2 FQNEAQ (reference sequence). CDR3 region: CASSFKQTGNTIYF. CDR3 DNA: TGTGCCAGCAGCTTTAAACAGACTGGAAACACCATATATTTT.

This clone is a singleton in its sample. The CDR3 sequence: CASSLVAGVDQPQHF. CDR3 bases: TGCGCCAGCAGCTTGGTGGCCGGGGTGGATCAGCCCCAGCATTTT. This chain joins TRBV5-1 and TRBJ1-5; D unclear. Between the trimmed V and J ends, which lost 0 bases and 5 bases, there was a span of 12 bases. Germline V gene lookup returns CDR1 SGHRS and CDR2 YFSETQ. The CDR3 length is 15 residues.

J is TRBJ2-5 and V is TRBV20-1, with 13 bases aligning to TRBD2. The CDR3 is made up of 16 amino acids. With V trimmed by 3 bases and J by 2 bases, 6 bases remained unmatched. Germline V gene data show CDR1 as DFQATT and CDR2 as SNEGSKA (reference sequence). CDR3 DNA: TGCAGTGCTAGTGCACTAGCGGGGGGGCGGCAAGAGACCCAGTACTTC. This gives the protein CSASALAGGRQETQYF.

This sequence joins TRBV7-9 and TRBJ2-7; TRBD2 aligns across 12 bases. V dropped 5 bases and J dropped 3; count of bases not matched to a gene: 8. The CDR3 runs 16 residues. Per germline, CDR1 SEHNR and CDR2 FQNEAQ (reference sequence). CDR3 nucleotide sequence: TGTGCCAGCAGCGAACGACTAGCGGGAGAGAGCTACGAGCAGTACTTC. The encoded protein is CASSERLAGESYEQYF.

The rearrangement links TRBV27 to TRBJ2-7, with D possibly matching TRBD2 (7 bases). The germline gives CDR1 MNHEY, CDR2 SMNVEV (reference sequence). The CDR3 totals 15 residues. Deletions cut 6 bases from V and 6 bases from J, with 21 bases between. The CDR3, as DNA: TGTGCCAGCAGAGTATGGGGGGGCGCAGGGGTCGAGCAGTACTTC. Amino acids: CASRVWGGAGVEQYF.

The gene calls are TRBV11-3 and TRBJ1-1; possible D gene TRBD1, 5 bases. The CDR3 covers 15 residues. The ends were cut back, 5 bases at V and 0 bases at J, with 13 bases in the middle. CDR1 SGHNT and CDR2 YENEEA come from the germline V gene. CDR3 sequence reads: CASSPRQLMNTEAFF. As DNA, the CDR3 is TGTGCCAGCAGCCCTCGACAGCTAATGAACACTGAAGCTTTCTTT.

V gene TRBV28 combines with J gene TRBJ2-1; 9 nucleotides line up with TRBD2. V gave up 5 bases and J gave up 1 base; unmatched junction bases: 3. The CDR3 has 15 residues. Germline assignment: CDR1 MDHEN and CDR2 SYDVKM. The DNA for the CDR3 is TGTGCCAGCAGTGGTAGCGGGGGTTCCTACAATGAGCAGTTCTTC. Encoded protein: CASSGSGGSYNEQFF.

The J gene is TRBJ2-2, the V gene TRBV5-1; 11 bases map to TRBD1. V shed 5 bases and J 0 bases; nucleotides not matched to a gene: 6. This CDR3 comprises 17 residues. The germline V gene encodes CDR1 SGHRS and CDR2 YFSETQ. The CDR3 DNA sequence: TGCGCCAGCAGACTGGACAGGGGGCCCTCGAACACCGGGGAGCTGTTTTTT. Protein: CASRLDRGPSNTGELFF.

CDR3 amino acids: CASSPTSGPDTQYF. The CDR3 bases are TGTGCCAGCAGCCCGACTAGCGGGCCAGATACGCAGTATTTT. J is TRBJ2-3 and V is TRBV5-6, with 10 bases identical to TRBD2. CDR1 and CDR2 (germline): SGHDT, YYEEEE. The CDR3 runs to 14 residues. J lost 4 bases, V lost 4 bases, and 3 bases had no gene match.

This clone was seen once. The chain joins TRBV21-1 to TRBJ1-4; no DNA check was done on the table's D call, TRBD1. TRBV21-1 constitutes a pseudogene. The CDR3 has 18 amino acids. This CDR3 reads CASSKALVWVRGGEKLFF. CDR3 in DNA: TGTGCCAGCAGCAAAGCGCTTGTGTGGGTTAGGGGTGGAGAAAAACTGTTTTTT.

The chain joins TRBV29-1 to TRBJ2-1; 9 nucleotides align to TRBD2. The CDR3 covers 15 residues. The V segment lost 4 bases and the J segment 3 bases; nucleotides outside the gene matches: 7. The germline V gene has CDR1 SQVTM and CDR2 ANQGSEA. CDR3 nucleotide sequence: TGCAGCGTTGTGTTGCGGGGGGGCTTCTACAATGAGCAGTTCTTC. This codes for CSVVLRGGFYNEQFF.

This CDR3 is CASSQWAGGVQETQYF. The CDR3 DNA sequence: TGTGCCAGCAGCCAATGGGCGGGGGGGGTCCAAGAGACCCAGTACTTC. The chain joins TRBV3-1 (or the pseudogene TRBV3-2) to TRBJ2-5; TRBD2 matches 9 bases. CDR1 and CDR2 (germline): LGHDT, YNNKEL (reference sequence). This CDR3 has 16 amino acids. J gave up 1 base and V 2 bases, and 5 bases lay outside the gene matches.

The chain combines TRBV10-3 with TRBJ2-5; D is possibly TRBD1 (6 bases). CDR3 length equals 13 residues. V lost 6 bases to trimming and J lost 2 bases, with 10 bases between them. CDR1 is ENHRY and CDR2 is SYGVKD in the germline V gene. This CDR3 is CAISPGQQETQYF. In DNA, the CDR3 is TGTGCCATCAGCCCGGGACAACAAGAGACCCAGTACTTC.

The rearrangement links TRBV7-9 to TRBJ2-2; D is possibly TRBD1 (5 bases). CDR3 length: 15 residues. Looked up from germline, CDR1 is SEHNR and CDR2 is FQNEAQ (reference sequence). V lost 0 bases and J 4 bases, leaving 9 bases between the germline ends. The chain's CDR3 is CASSLAIGVTGELFF. The CDR3 nucleotides are TGTGCCAGCAGCTTAGCTATAGGGGTCACCGGGGAGCTGTTTTTT.

The rearrangement uses TRBV28 and TRBJ1-2; D unresolved. From germline, CDR1 is MDHEN and CDR2 SYDVKM. The CDR3 has 16 residues. V shed 5 bases and J shed 4 bases, with 20 bases lying between them. This chain's CDR3 is CASSTPGRREPYGYTF. CDR3 nucleotides: TGTGCCAGCAGTACCCCCGGGAGGCGGGAACCCTATGGCTACACCTTC.

This chain joins TRBV11-2 and TRBJ2-7; perhaps TRBD1 as D (5 bases). This CDR3 contains 16 residues. V dropped 5 bases and J dropped 0 bases, with 17 bases sitting between them. Germline CDR1 and CDR2: SGHAT and FQNNGV. The CDR3 loop reads CASSPGIRGFSYEQYF. CDR3 in DNA: TGTGCCAGCAGCCCAGGAATAAGGGGATTCTCCTACGAGCAGTACTTC.

V gene TRBV28 combines with J gene TRBJ2-7; no firm D call. Trimming pared 4 bases from V and 6 bases from J, leaving 16 bases between. The CDR3 spans 14 residues. The germline V gene encodes CDR1 MDHEN and CDR2 SYDVKM. Written as DNA, the CDR3 is TGTGCCAGCAGTTCCACAGTTACCCCCCCCGAGCAGTACTTC. As protein: CASSSTVTPPEQYF.

The V and J genes are TRBV5-8 and TRBJ2-4; 9 nucleotides match TRBD2. CDR3 length equals 14 residues. CDR1 is SGHTS, CDR2 YDEGEE, per germline. The V gene end was trimmed by 7 bases and the J gene end by 7 bases; junction bases not matched to a gene: 9. CDR3 in amino acids: CASRGSGSWNIQYF. The CDR3 DNA reads TGTGCCAGCCGGGGTAGCGGGAGTTGGAACATTCAGTACTTC.

This clone was seen just once. The genes are TRBV5-6 and TRBJ2-3; TRBD2 aligns across 11 bases. Germline assignment: CDR1 SGHDT and CDR2 YYEEEE. The CDR3 sequence is 16 residues long. V shed 5 bases and J 6 bases; nucleotides not matched to a gene: 11. CDR3 nucleotides: TGTGCCAGCAGACGCGAAACTAGCGGGGGAGGGGATACGCAGTATTTT. Amino acid sequence: CASRRETSGGGDTQYF.

The chain joins TRBV7-2 to TRBJ1-5; TRBD1 might be the D (5 bases). Per the germline V gene, CDR1 is SGHTA and CDR2 is FQGNSA. The CDR3 is made up of 16 amino acids. With 1 base removed from V and 4 bases from J, the gap between germline ends came to 14 bases. This CDR3 is CASSLGQGLANQPQHF. The CDR3 nucleotides are TGTGCCAGCAGCTTAGGGCAGGGCCTCGCAAATCAGCCCCAGCATTTT. Using reference TRBV7-2 and TRBJ1-5 for the parts outside the CDR3, the full variable domain is GAGVSQSPSNKVTEKGKDVELRCDPISGHTALYWYRQSLGQGLEFLIYFQGNSAPDKSGLPSDRFSAERTGGSVSTLTIQRTQQEDSAVYLCASSLGQGLANQPQHFGDGTRLSIL.